The 22 T cell receptor beta chains reported below all come from one sample, sequenced in a study of blood T cell repertoires in COVID-19. The method was immunoSEQ multiplex PCR; TCRdb's version includes in-frame clones alone and lacks a portion of them. The sample records approximately 210,000 clones, just over 85% being singletons. The sequenced sample consisted of peripheral blood. These receptors originate from a young man with active or convalescent COVID-19.

The J gene is TRBJ2-5, the V gene TRBV3-1 (or the pseudogene TRBV3-2), with D possibly matching TRBD2 (5 bases). Looked up from germline, CDR1 is LGHDT and CDR2 is YNNKEL (reference sequence). The CDR3 sequence is 14 residues long. V gave up 2 bases and J gave up 5 bases, with 12 bases separating them. The CDR3 loop reads CASSQLTNEETQYF. DNA of the CDR3: TGTGCCAGCAGCCAATTGACTAACGAGGAGACCCAGTACTTC.

V is TRBV10-2 and J is TRBJ2-1, with unresolved D. V was trimmed by 0 bases and J by 8 bases, leaving 17 bases between them. CDR3 size: 16 residues. Germline V CDR1 and CDR2: WSHSY, SAAADI. Here the CDR3 DNA reads TGCGCCAGCAGTGAGTCCCAGGTCAAGCCTGCTGATGAGCAGTTCTTC. This translates into CASSESQVKPADEQFF.

The rearrangement uses TRBV27 and TRBJ1-1; 7 bases are a match to TRBD1. V trimming: 0 bases; J trimming: 6 bases; junction bases outside the gene matches: 4. CDR3 size: 14 residues. Per germline, CDR1 MNHEY and CDR2 SMNVEV (reference sequence). The CDR3 nucleotides read TGTGCCAGCAGTTTATCAGGGGGCAGTGCTGAAGCTTTCTTT. Amino acid sequence: CASSLSGGSAEAFF.

The chain combines TRBV14 with TRBJ2-1; TRBD2 matches 8 bases. The CDR3 covers 19 residues. Germline V CDR1 and CDR2: SGHDN, FVKESK. V lost 2 bases to trimming and J lost 4 bases; unmatched junction nucleotides: 16. The CDR3 is CASSQMTGLVGLGYNEQFF. Written as DNA, the CDR3 is TGTGCCAGCAGCCAAATGACGGGACTAGTAGGGCTAGGGTACAATGAGCAGTTCTTC. The full variable domain, with the rest looked up from reference TRBV14 and TRBJ2-1, is EAGVTQFPSHSVIEKGQTVTLRCDPISGHDNLYWYRRVMGKEIKFLLHFVKESKQDESGMPNNRFLAERTGGTYSTLKVQPAELEDSGVYFCASSQMTGLVGLGYNEQFFGPGTRLTVL.

V is TRBV15 and J is TRBJ1-2; TRBD1 agrees at 10 bases. There are 15 residues in the CDR3. With V trimmed by 3 bases and J by 5 bases, 6 bases remained unmatched. In germline, CDR1 is LNHNV, CDR2 YYDKDF (reference sequence). The CDR3 bases are TGTGCCACCAGCAGCGAAGGACAGGGGGTATATGGCTACACCTTC. It encodes CATSSEGQGVYGYTF.

The chain uses TRBV28 and TRBJ2-1, with D unresolved. V lost 4 bases, J lost 5 bases, and 9 bases lay in between. CDR3 length: 13 amino acids. Germline V gene data show CDR1 as MDHEN and CDR2 as SYDVKM. The CDR3 DNA reads TGTGCCAGCAGTTCCCCTCTCGACAATGAGCAGTTCTTC. It encodes CASSSPLDNEQFF. Looking up the rest from reference TRBV28 and TRBJ2-1 gives the full variable domain: DVKVTQSSRYLVKRTGEKVFLECVQDMDHENMFWYRQDPGLGLRLIYFSYDVKMKEKGDIPEGYSVSREKKERFSLILESASTNQTSMYLCASSSPLDNEQFFGPGTRLTVL.

This clone is a singleton in its sample. A junction end diverges from the germline sequence, so it may reflect a read error. The chain has TRBV7-9 and TRBJ1-3; no clear D gene. CDR1 is SEHNR and CDR2 is FQNEAQ in the germline V gene (reference sequence). This CDR3 is built from 16 residues. DNA of the CDR3: TGTGCCAGCAGGTTAGGAGGTCTTGGGTCTGGAAACACCATATATTTT. It is translated as CASRLGGLGSGNTIYF. The whole variable domain, remainder taken from reference TRBV7-9 and TRBJ1-3, is DTGVSQNPRHKITKRGQNVTFRCDPISEHNRLYWYRQTLGQGPEFLTYFQNEAQLEKSRLLSDRFSAERPKGSFSTLEIQRTEQGDSAMYLCASRLGGLGSGNTIYFGEGSWLTVV.

V is TRBV5-6 and J is TRBJ1-2; tentatively, D is TRBD1 (6 bases). The germline V and J ends were trimmed by 2 bases and 4 bases, with 12 bases remaining between them. Germline V gives CDR1 SGHDT, CDR2 YYEEEE. This CDR3 comprises 14 residues. In DNA, the CDR3 is TGTGCCAGCAGCTTAGGGGGATCGGGCTATGGCTACACCTTC. Protein product: CASSLGGSGYGYTF.

The chain recombines TRBV4-3 with TRBJ2-1; 13 nucleotides match TRBD2. CDR1 is LGHNA, CDR2 YSLEER, per germline. Losses at the gene ends were 1 base for V and 8 bases for J; bases not matched to a gene: 2. The CDR3 length is 15 residues. The CDR3 region has the DNA TGCGCCAGCAGCCAAGGGACTAGCGGGAGCCATGAGCAGTTCTTC. It specifies CASSQGTSGSHEQFF.

The genes are TRBV7-6 and TRBJ1-4; possibly TRBD1 for D (5 bases). The V gene lost 6 bases and the J gene lost 7 bases, with 12 bases spanning the gap. Germline assignment: CDR1 SGHVS and CDR2 FNYEAQ. The CDR3 sequence is 13 residues long. The CDR3 is CASSRGYSEKLFF. For the CDR3, the DNA is TGTGCCAGCAGTCGGGGGTATAGTGAAAAACTGTTTTTT.

This chain's CDR3 is CAISESTSGRAKNIQYF. DNA for the CDR3: TGTGCCATCAGTGAGTCGACCTCGGGGAGAGCCAAAAACATTCAGTACTTC. V is TRBV10-3 and J is TRBJ2-4, with TRBD2 as a possible D gene (5 bases). Germline-derived CDR1 and CDR2 are ENHRY and SYGVKD. The V end lost 0 bases, the J end lost 0 bases, and 12 bases lay between the germline ends. This CDR3 is 17 amino acids long.

This chain uses TRBV6-5 with TRBJ2-7; possibly TRBD1 for D (5 bases). CDR1 and CDR2 (germline): MNHEY, SVGAGI. Trimming removed 6 bases at V and 10 bases at J, with 16 bases between. The CDR3 has 12 amino acids. The CDR3 reads CASRKQQGRQYF. In DNA form, the CDR3 reads TGTGCCAGCAGGAAACAGCAGGGCCGCCAGTACTTC.

V gene TRBV28 combines with J gene TRBJ1-3, with 7 bases aligning to TRBD1. Germline values: CDR1 MDHEN, CDR2 SYDVKM. J gave up 0 bases and V 6 bases, and 2 bases lay outside the gene matches. The CDR3 is 14 residues long. CDR3 amino acids: CASSGQDSGNTIYF. The DNA for the CDR3 is TGTGCCAGCAGCGGACAGGACTCTGGAAACACCATATATTTT.

The chain joins TRBV19 to TRBJ2-3; D may be TRBD2 (6 bases). V was trimmed by 3 bases and J by 1 base, leaving 11 bases between them. Looked up from germline, CDR1 is LNHDA and CDR2 is SQIVND (reference sequence). CDR3 length equals 15 residues. The CDR3 here is CASSIYGSGTDTQYF. The CDR3 DNA follows: TGTGCCAGTAGTATCTACGGGAGTGGCACAGATACGCAGTATTTT.

The V and J genes are TRBV5-5 and TRBJ1-5; 7 nucleotides agree with TRBD1. Germline CDR1 reads SGHKS; CDR2 reads YYEKEE (reference sequence). This CDR3 contains 14 residues. The ends lost 3 bases at V and 4 bases at J; junction bases unmatched: 4. The CDR3 reads CASSSGTDNQPQHF. The CDR3, as DNA: TGTGCCAGCAGCTCCGGGACAGATAATCAGCCCCAGCATTTT.

This sequence joins TRBV4-1 and TRBJ2-7; 11 positions agree with TRBD2. V trimming: 2 bases; J trimming: 6 bases; junction bases outside the gene matches: 6. In germline, CDR1 is MGHRA, CDR2 YSYEKL. The CDR3 has 15 residues. The CDR3 DNA reads as TGCGCCAGCAGCCAACCCACTAGCGGGAGCTTCGAGCAGTACTTC. This translates into CASSQPTSGSFEQYF.

The chain uses TRBV9 and TRBJ1-5, with 7 nucleotides matching TRBD1. This CDR3 has 16 amino acids. The V and J ends lost 0 bases and 2 bases, in that order; junction bases with no gene match: 5. The germline V gene has CDR1 SGDLS and CDR2 YYNGEE. The CDR3 protein is CASSVGGGKGNQPQHF. CDR3 DNA: TGTGCCAGCAGCGTAGGAGGGGGCAAGGGCAATCAGCCCCAGCATTTT.

This clone was detected once. The rearrangement links TRBV6-6 to TRBJ1-5, with 7 bases aligning to TRBD1. Germline V lookup: CDR1 MNHNY, CDR2 SVGAGI (reference sequence). The CDR3 loop spans 16 amino acids. V shed 0 bases, J shed 3 bases, and the junction held 5 bases outside the gene matches. CDR3 protein: CASSYSQGVDNQPQHF. The CDR3 nucleotides are TGTGCCAGCAGTTACTCGCAGGGGGTTGACAATCAGCCCCAGCATTTT.

This clone was detected once. The chain uses TRBV18 and TRBJ1-2, with a weak D call TRBD1 (6 bases). The V gene's germline CDR1 is KGHSH and CDR2 LQKENI. V dropped 2 bases and J dropped 6 bases, with 19 bases sitting between them. The CDR3 runs 16 residues. The CDR3 is CASSPYQNRDPHGYTF. CDR3 nucleotide sequence: TGTGCCAGCTCACCATATCAAAACAGGGACCCCCATGGCTACACCTTC. Full variable domain (outside the CDR3, taken from reference TRBV18 and TRBJ1-2): NAGVMQNPRHLVRRRGQEARLRCSPMKGHSHVYWYRQLPEEGLKFMVYLQKENIIDESGMPKERFSAEFPKEGPSILRIQQVVRGDSAAYFCASSPYQNRDPHGYTFGSGTRLTVV.

The chain employs TRBV3-1 (or the pseudogene TRBV3-2) and TRBJ2-3; D unresolved. The CDR3 loop spans 13 amino acids. The ends were cut back, 2 bases at V and 7 bases at J, with 10 bases in the middle. Germline-derived CDR1 and CDR2 are LGHDT and YNNKEL (reference sequence). The DNA of the CDR3 is TGTGCCAGCAGCCAAAGGAGTGTCCATACGCAGTATTTT. Its protein is CASSQRSVHTQYF.

The CDR3 spells CASGVAGLFRRTEAFF. The CDR3, as DNA: TGTGCCAGCGGGGTCGCGGGGCTGTTTCGGAGGACTGAAGCTTTCTTT. The chain is built from TRBV21-1 and TRBJ1-1. TRBV21-1 is annotated as a pseudogene. The CDR3 totals 16 residues.

The chain has TRBV5-1 and TRBJ2-2; a possible D gene is TRBD1 (5 bases). V was shortened by 4 bases and J by 3 bases, with 16 bases between the two germline ends. This CDR3 is built from 16 residues. Looked up from germline, CDR1 is SGHRS and CDR2 is YFSETQ. Written as DNA, the CDR3 is TGCGCCAGCAGCCCGACAGCCAGTCCAGACACCGGGGAGCTGTTTTTT. Encoded protein: CASSPTASPDTGELFF.